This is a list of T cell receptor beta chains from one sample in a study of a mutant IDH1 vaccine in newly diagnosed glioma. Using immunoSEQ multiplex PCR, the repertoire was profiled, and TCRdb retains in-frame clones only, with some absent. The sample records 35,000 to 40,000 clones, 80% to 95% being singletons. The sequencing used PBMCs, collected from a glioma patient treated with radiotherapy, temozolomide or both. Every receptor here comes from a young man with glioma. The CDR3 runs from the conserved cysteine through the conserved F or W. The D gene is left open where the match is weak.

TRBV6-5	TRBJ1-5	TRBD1	CASRLDRGQPQHF
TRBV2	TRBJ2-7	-	CASSERQEGYHEQYF
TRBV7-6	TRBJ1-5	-	CASSISSNQPQHF
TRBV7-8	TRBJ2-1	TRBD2	CASSLIPRRERDEQFF
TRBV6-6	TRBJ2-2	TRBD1	CASTPTGDTGELFF
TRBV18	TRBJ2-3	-	CASSPRQGDTQYF
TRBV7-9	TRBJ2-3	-	CASSGGNTDTQYF
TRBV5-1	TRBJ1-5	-	CASSLGDNQPQHF
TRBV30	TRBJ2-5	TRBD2	CAWSVAGGLQETQYF
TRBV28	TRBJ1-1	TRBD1	CASSTYGTANTEAFF
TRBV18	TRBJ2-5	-	CASSPVPGGLQETQYF
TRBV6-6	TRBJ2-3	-	CASSSGVPDTQYF
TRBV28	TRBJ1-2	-	CASSSRGPHGYTF
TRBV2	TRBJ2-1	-	CASSSHNEQFF
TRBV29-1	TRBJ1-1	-	CSVDLAVNTEAFF
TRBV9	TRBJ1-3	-	CASSVAKTGNTIYF
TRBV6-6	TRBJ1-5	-	CASSYSSNQPQHF
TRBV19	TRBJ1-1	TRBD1	CASSIGWGTGRPTEAFF
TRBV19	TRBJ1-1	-	CASSPGYTEAFF
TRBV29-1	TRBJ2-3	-	CSVSSSTDTQYF
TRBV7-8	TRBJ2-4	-	CASSLAVAKNIQYF
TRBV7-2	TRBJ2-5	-	CASSLGGDSGKTQYF
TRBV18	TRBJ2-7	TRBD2	CASSSGLAGGEQYF
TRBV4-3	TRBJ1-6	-	CASSQGTGTSSPLHF
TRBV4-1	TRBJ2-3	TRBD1	CASSQDGTGTDTQYF
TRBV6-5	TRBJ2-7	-	CASSYSRTGTGYEQYF
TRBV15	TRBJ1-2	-	CATSRDMTGAAGYTF
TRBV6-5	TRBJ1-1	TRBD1	CASSYQGQGGTEAFF
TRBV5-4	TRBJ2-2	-	CASSRGSDTGELFF
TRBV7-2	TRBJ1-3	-	CASSLQTTGNTIYF